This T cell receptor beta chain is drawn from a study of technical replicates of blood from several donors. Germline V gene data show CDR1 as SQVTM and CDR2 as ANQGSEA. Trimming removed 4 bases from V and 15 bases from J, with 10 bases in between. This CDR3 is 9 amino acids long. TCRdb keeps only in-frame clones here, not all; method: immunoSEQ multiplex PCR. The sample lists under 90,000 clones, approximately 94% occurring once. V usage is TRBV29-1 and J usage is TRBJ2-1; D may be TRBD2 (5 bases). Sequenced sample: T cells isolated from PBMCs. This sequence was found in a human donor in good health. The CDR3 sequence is CSVGGSGFF. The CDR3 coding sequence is TGCAGCGTTGGAGGGTCGGGGTTCTTC.